This T cell receptor beta chain was sequenced during a study of T cell responses to AZD1222 COVID-19 vaccine. The data were produced by immunoSEQ multiplex PCR, yet TCRdb's version contains in-frame clones alone and is incomplete. The sample records around 130,000 clones, about nine tenths being singletons. The CDR3 totals 16 residues. The starting material was peripheral blood, obtained on day 0 of AZD1222 vaccination. The clonotype originates from an adult in good health. V gene TRBV21-1 combines with J gene TRBJ1-4; the listed D gene, TRBD1, was not tested against the DNA. TRBV21-1 is classified as a pseudogene. The CDR3 nucleotides read TGTGCCAGCAGCTCCTTCTGCGGACAGACTAATGAAAAACTGTTTTTT. It translates to CASSSFCGQTNEKLFF.